The clone carrying this TCR beta chain was counted a few times. TCRdb processed the 5' RACE reads anew with MiXCR; each CDR3 protein has one entry. The sample lists about 35,000 distinct CDR3 sequences; 3% to 4.5% were seen once. CDR1 and CDR2 from the germline V gene are KGHSH and LQKENI. Trimming removed 3 bases at V and 7 bases at J, with 13 bases between. CDR3 length: 13 residues. The data belong to a study of neurological immune-mediated disorders. Sequenced: PBMCs. The chain has TRBV18 and TRBJ2-7; D uncertain. This receptor was identified in a man aged 30 to 45 with multiple sclerosis. DNA for the CDR3: TGTGCCAGCTCACCGGCGAGTTACGTGGAGCAGTACTTC. This gives the protein CASSPASYVEQYF.